This T cell receptor beta chain was recorded in a study of blood T cell repertoires in COVID-19. Overall study context: Both acute and convalescent COVID-19 samples were obtained from the United States, Italy and Spain. From T cells, B-cell-depleted T cells, or PBMCs came the material, which was cDNA or gDNA.

Per the original data handling: Estimation of nucleated cell counts relied on the amplification of reference gene primers. This table comes from immunoSEQ multiplex PCR, and its TCRdb copy is limited to in-frame clones, with some not included. V, J and clone size reflect that table, while D and trimming were determined from the DNA. Seen here are fewer than 250,000 clones, around 90% observed once, and the top ten hold more than 12%. The germline gives CDR1 PRHDT, CDR2 FYEKMQ (reference sequence). This CDR3 has 12 residues. Deletions cut 5 bases from V and 7 bases from J, with 11 bases between. The study assigned cohorts using participant-reported clinical history.

The source material was PBMCs or T cells enriched from blood (not recorded which). The chain is built from TRBV13 and TRBJ1-1; D may be TRBD1 (6 bases). The receptor was isolated from a man younger than 40 who had been exposed to COVID-19. CDR3 DNA sequence: TGTGCCAGCAGCACCGGGACAAGTGAAGCTTTCTTT. Translating it yields CASSTGTSEAFF.